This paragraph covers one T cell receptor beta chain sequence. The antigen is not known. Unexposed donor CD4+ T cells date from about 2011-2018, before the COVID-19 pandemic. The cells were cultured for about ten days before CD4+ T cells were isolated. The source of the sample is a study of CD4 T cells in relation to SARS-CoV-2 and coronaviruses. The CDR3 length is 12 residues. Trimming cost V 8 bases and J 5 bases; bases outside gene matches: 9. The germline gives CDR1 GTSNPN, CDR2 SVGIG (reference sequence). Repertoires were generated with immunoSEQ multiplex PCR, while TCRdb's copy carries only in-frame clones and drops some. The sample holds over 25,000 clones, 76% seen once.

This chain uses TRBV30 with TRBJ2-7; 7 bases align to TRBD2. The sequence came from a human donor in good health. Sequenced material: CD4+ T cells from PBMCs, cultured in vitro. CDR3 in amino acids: CAGRAGVHEQYF. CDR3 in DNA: TGTGCCGGAAGGGCGGGAGTACACGAGCAGTACTTC.